This TCR beta chain comes out of a study of regulatory and conventional T cells in RAG deficiency. Genomic DNA came from blood conventional CD4+ T cells gated CD25-low CD127-high. Study-level findings and limits: Patient subsets had shorter CDR3s; Omenn Treg-Tconv overlap exceeded 80%. Shannon entropy fell and Simpson indices rose in RAG-deficient patients.

Assay: immunoSEQ multiplex PCR; the TCRdb copy retains only in-frame clones and omits some. This table holds fewer than 40,000 clones, 76% found once. As regards this clone: Its matching antigen is unknown.

This sample also appeared in a second study, on regulatory T cells. This second study notes: The PCR used 52 TRBV and 13 TRBJ primers. In patients, unique TRB V-J pairs were restricted and V/J usage skewed, especially in Tregs.

The sequenced material came from CD4+ effector T cells sorted from blood. The sequence came from a human donor in good health.

The CDR3: CASSGSRDRAFVSQGYTF. CDR3 nucleotides: TGTGCCAGCAGCGGTAGTCGGGACAGGGCTTTCGTCTCTCAAGGCTACACCTTC. The chain combines TRBV9 with TRBJ1-2; 9 bases match TRBD1. V lost 3 bases to trimming and J lost 8 bases; unmatched junction nucleotides: 20. The CDR3 extends over 18 amino acids. Germline V gene sequence: CDR1 SGDLS, CDR2 YYNGEE. The full variable domain, completed using reference TRBV9 and TRBJ1-2, is DSGVTQTPKHLITATGQRVTLRCSPRSGDLSVYWYQQSLDQGLQFLIQYYNGEERAKGNILERFSAQQFPDLHSELNLSSLELGDSALYFCASSGSRDRAFVSQGYTFGSGTRLTVV.